A selection of T cell receptor beta chains follows, all from one sample in a study of T cells in Graves' hyperthyroidism and ophthalmopathy. In TCRdb, the multiplex PCR reads were re-called with MiXCR into one record per CDR3 protein. Of approximately 620,000 distinct CDR3 sequences listed, approximately 15% are singletons. The sequencing sample was made of blood. These receptors were collected from a woman aged 25 to 39 with Graves' hyperthyroidism that later progressed to Graves' ophthalmopathy. Each CDR3 is given with its conserved first and last residue. The D gene is left open where the match is weak. A row's size may be missing; if present it is once, few, many or a size class.

>TRBV11-2|NA|TRBJ1-1|many
CASSLISGQASFF
TGTGCCAGCAGCTTAATTTCGGGGCAGGCCTCATTCTTT
>TRBV19|TRBD1|TRBJ2-1|many
CASSITGVSSYNEQFF
TGTGCCAGTAGTATTACAGGGGTCAGCTCCTACAATGAGCAGTTCTTC
>TRBV9|NA|TRBJ2-4|NA
CASSPPYGSDIQYF
TGTGCCAGCAGCCCCCCCTATGGCTCGGACATTCAGTACTTC
>TRBV27|NA|TRBJ1-3|NA
CASSLSSGTGNTIYF
TGTGCCAGCAGTTTATCGAGTGGGACAGGAAACACCATATATTTT
>TRBV19|NA|TRBJ2-1|many
CASTRGGRNEQFF
TGTGCCAGTACCCGAGGAGGGAGGAATGAGCAGTTCTTC
>TRBV30|NA|TRBJ2-1|NA
CAWATGIGNEQFF
TGTGCCTGGGCCACAGGGATTGGCAATGAGCAGTTCTTC
>TRBV24-1|TRBD1|TRBJ1-4|NA
CANRQGGEKLFF
TGTGCCAATAGACAGGGCGGCGAAAAACTGTTTTTT
>TRBV5-1|NA|TRBJ2-7|many
CASSFSVTGTYEQYF
TGCGCCAGCAGCTTCTCTGTCACAGGTACCTACGAGCAGTACTTC
>TRBV2|NA|TRBJ1-1|many
CASSQDSATEAFF
TGTGCCAGCTCGCAGGACTCGGCCACTGAAGCTTTCTTT
>TRBV5-1|TRBD1|TRBJ2-2|many
CASSQGQGTGELFF
TGCGCCAGCAGCCAGGGACAGGGAACCGGGGAGCTGTTTTTT
>TRBV19|NA|TRBJ1-4|many
CASSISGGEKLFF
TGTGCCAGTAGTATATCCGGAGGTGAAAAACTGTTTTTT